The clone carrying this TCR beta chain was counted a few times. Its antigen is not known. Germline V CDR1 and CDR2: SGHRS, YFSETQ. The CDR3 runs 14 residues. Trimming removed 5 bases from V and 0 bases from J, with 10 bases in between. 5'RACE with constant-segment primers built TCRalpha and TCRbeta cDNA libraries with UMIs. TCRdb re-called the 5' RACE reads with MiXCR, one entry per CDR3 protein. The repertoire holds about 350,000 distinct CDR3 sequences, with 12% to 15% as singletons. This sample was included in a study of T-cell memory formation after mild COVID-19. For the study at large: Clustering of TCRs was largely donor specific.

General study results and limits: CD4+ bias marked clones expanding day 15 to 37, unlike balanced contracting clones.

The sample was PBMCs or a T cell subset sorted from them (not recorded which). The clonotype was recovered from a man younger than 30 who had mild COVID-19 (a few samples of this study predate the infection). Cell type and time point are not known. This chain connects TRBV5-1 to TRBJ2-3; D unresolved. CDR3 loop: CASSAGSSTDTQYF. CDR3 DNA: TGCGCCAGCAGTGCAGGTTCTAGCACAGATACGCAGTATTTT.